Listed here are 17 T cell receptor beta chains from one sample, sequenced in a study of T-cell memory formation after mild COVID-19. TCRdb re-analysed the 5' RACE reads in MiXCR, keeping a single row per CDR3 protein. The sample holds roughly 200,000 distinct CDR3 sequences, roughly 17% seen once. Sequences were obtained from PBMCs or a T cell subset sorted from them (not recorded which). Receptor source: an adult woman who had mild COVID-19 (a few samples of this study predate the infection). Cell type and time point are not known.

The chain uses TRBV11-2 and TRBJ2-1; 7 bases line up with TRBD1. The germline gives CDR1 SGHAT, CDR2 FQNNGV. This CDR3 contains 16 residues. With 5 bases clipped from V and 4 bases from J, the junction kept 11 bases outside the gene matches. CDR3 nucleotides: TGTGCCAGCAGCCCCCGGACAGGATTAACATACAATGAGCAGTTCTTC. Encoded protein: CASSPRTGLTYNEQFF.

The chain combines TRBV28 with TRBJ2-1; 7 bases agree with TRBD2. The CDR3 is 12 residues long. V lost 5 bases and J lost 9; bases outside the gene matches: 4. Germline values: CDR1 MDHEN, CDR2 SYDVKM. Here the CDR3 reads CASSPWGGEQFF. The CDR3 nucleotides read TGTGCCAGCAGTCCCTGGGGGGGTGAGCAGTTCTTC.

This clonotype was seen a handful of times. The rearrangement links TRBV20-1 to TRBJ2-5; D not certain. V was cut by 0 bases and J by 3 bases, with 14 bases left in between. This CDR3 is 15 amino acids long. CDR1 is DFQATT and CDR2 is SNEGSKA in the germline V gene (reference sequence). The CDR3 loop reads CSARDSARREETQYF. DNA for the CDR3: TGCAGTGCTAGAGATTCGGCTAGACGGGAAGAGACCCAGTACTTC.

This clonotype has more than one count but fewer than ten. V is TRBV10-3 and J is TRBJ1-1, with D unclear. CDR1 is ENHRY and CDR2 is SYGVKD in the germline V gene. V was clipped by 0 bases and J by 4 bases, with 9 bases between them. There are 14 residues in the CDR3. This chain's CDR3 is CAISESRRFTEAFF. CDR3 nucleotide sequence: TGTGCCATCAGTGAGTCACGGAGGTTCACTGAAGCTTTCTTT.

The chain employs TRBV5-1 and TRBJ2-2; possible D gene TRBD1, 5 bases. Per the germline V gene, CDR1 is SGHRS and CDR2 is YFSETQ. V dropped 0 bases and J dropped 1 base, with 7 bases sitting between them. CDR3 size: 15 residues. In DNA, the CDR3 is TGCGCCAGCAGCTTGGACGGACAGAACACCGGGGAGCTGTTTTTT. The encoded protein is CASSLDGQNTGELFF.

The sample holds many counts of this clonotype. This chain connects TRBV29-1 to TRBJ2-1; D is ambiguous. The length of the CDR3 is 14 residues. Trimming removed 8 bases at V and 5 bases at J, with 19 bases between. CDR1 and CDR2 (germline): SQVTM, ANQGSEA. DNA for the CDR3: TGCAGCTCAATAAAATTCGGGTTTAACAATGAGCAGTTCTTC. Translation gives CSSIKFGFNNEQFF.

The CDR3 reads CASSLIQGAGEAFF. CDR3 nucleotides: TGCGCCAGCAGCTTGATTCAGGGGGCAGGTGAAGCTTTCTTT. The chain combines TRBV5-1 with TRBJ1-1; 8 nucleotides agree with TRBD1. Germline trimming cut 1 base from V and 7 bases from J; bases unmatched to any gene: 6. The CDR3 has 14 residues. The germline V gene has CDR1 SGHRS and CDR2 YFSETQ. The full variable domain, rest sourced from reference TRBV5-1 and TRBJ1-1, is KAGVTQTPRYLIKTRGQQVTLSCSPISGHRSVSWYQQTPGQGLQFLFEYFSETQRNKGNFPGRFSGRQFSNSRSEMNVSTLELGDSALYLCASSLIQGAGEAFFGQGTRLTVV.

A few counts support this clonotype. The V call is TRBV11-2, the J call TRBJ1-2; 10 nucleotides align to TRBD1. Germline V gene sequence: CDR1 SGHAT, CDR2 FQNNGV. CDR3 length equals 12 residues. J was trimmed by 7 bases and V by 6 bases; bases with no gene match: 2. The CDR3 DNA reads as TGTGCCAGCAGGAGACAGGGGGCTGGCTACACCTTC. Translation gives CASRRQGAGYTF. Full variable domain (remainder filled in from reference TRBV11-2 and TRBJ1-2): EAGVAQSPRYKIIEKRQSVAFWCNPISGHATLYWYQQILGQGPKLLIQFQNNGVVDDSQLPKDRFSAERLKGVDSTLKIQPAKLEDSAVYLCASRRQGAGYTFGSGTRLTVV.

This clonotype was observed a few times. Here the CDR3 DNA reads TGTGCCAGCAGCTTAGCCTACGGTGGCTACACCTTC. Translation: CASSLAYGGYTF. This chain connects TRBV7-2 to TRBJ1-2; no clear D gene. Per germline, CDR1 SGHTA and CDR2 FQGNSA. The CDR3 contains 12 residues. V lost 0 bases to trimming and J lost 7 bases, with 6 bases between them.

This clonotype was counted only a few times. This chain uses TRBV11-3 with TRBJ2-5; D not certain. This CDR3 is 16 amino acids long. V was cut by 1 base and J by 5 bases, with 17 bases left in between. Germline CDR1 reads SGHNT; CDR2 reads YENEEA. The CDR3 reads CASSLGALVSRETQYF. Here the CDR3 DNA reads TGTGCCAGCAGCTTAGGCGCCTTAGTATCCAGGGAGACCCAGTACTTC.

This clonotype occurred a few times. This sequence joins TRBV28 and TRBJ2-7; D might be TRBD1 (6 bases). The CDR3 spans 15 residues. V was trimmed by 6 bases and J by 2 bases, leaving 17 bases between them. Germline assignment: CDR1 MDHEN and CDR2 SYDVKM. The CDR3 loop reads CASSSSWKGAYEQYF. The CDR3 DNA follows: TGTGCCAGCAGCTCGTCATGGAAGGGGGCCTACGAGCAGTACTTC.

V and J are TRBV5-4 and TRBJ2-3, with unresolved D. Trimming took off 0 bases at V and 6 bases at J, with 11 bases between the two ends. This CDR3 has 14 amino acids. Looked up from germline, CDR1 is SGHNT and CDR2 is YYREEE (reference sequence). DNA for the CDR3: TGTGCCAGCAGCTTGGTAGGGCCTCGGGATACGCAGTATTTT. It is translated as CASSLVGPRDTQYF.

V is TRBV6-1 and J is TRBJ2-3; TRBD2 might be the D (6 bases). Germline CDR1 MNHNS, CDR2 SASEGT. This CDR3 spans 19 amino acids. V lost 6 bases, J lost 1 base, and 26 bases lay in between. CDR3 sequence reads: CASRHRSQRPDYGTDTQYF. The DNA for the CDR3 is TGTGCCAGCAGGCACAGGAGTCAACGTCCGGACTATGGCACAGATACGCAGTATTTT.

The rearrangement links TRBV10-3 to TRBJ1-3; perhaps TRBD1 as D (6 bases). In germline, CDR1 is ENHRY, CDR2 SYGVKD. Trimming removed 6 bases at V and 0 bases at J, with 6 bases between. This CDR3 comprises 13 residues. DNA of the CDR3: TGTGCCATCAGGGGACACTCTGGAAACACCATATATTTT. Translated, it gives CAIRGHSGNTIYF.

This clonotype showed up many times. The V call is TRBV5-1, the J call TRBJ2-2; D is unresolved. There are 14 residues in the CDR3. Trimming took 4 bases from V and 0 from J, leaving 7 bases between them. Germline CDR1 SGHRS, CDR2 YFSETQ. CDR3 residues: CASSSFANTGELFF. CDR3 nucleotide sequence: TGCGCCAGCAGCAGCTTCGCGAACACCGGGGAGCTGTTTTTT.

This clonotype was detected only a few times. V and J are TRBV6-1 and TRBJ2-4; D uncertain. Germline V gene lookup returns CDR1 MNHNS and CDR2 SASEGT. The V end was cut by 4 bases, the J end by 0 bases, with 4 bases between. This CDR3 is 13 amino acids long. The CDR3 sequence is CASSVTAKNIQYF. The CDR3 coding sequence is TGTGCCAGCAGTGTTACAGCCAAAAACATTCAGTACTTC.

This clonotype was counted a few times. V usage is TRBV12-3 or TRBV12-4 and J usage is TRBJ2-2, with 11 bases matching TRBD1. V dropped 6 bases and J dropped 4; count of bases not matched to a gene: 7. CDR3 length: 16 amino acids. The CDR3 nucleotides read TGTGCCAGCAGCTGGGGACAGGGGGGGACCACCGGGGAGCTGTTTTTT. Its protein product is CASSWGQGGTTGELFF.